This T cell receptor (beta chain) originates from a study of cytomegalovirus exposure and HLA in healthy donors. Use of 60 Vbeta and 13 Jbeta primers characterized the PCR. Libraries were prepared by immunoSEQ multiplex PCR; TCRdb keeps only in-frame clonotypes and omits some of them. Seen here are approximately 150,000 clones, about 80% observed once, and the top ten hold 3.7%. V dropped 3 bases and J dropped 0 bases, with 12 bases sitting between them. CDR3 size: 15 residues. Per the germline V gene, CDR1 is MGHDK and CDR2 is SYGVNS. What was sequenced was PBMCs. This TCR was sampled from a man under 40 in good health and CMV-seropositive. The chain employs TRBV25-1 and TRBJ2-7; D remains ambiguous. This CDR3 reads CASSEGTENSYEQYF. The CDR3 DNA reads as TGTGCCAGCAGTGAGGGCACAGAGAACTCCTACGAGCAGTACTTC.